The rows below give T cell receptor beta chains drawn from one sample of a study of cytomegalovirus exposure and HLA in healthy donors. Here immunoSEQ multiplex PCR was the method, and the copy in TCRdb shows in-frame clones only, minus some. This sample has some 180,000 clones, with approximately 80% found just once. Sequences were obtained from PBMCs. Every receptor here comes from a man between 18 and 35 years old in good health and CMV-seronegative. CDR3s include the opening cysteine and the closing phenylalanine or tryptophan. D genes are given only for firm matches. Clone size is shown for a subset of rows, as once, few, many or a class of expanded clone.

v_gene	d_gene	j_gene	abundance	CDR3aa	CDR3nt
TRBV10-3	-	TRBJ1-1	once	CAVQVAMNTEAFF	TGTGCCGTCCAAGTGGCCATGAACACTGAAGCTTTCTTT
TRBV6-1	TRBD2	TRBJ2-3	once	CASSAGTSGNTDTQYF	TGTGCCAGCAGTGCCGGAACTAGCGGTAACACAGATACGCAGTATTTT
TRBV28	TRBD1	TRBJ2-7	-	CASIPGTVGAYEQYF	TGTGCCAGCATCCCTGGGACAGTGGGAGCCTACGAGCAGTACTTC
TRBV29-1	-	TRBJ1-3	-	CSVEDGQGYSGNTIYF	TGCAGCGTTGAAGATGGGCAGGGGTACTCTGGAAACACCATATATTTT
TRBV19	TRBD1	TRBJ1-1	-	CASRTQDRTNTEAFF	TGTGCCAGTAGAACCCAGGACAGGACCAACACTGAAGCTTTCTTT
TRBV28	-	TRBJ2-1	-	CASRHPGATYNEQFF	TGTGCCAGCAGACACCCAGGTGCAACCTACAATGAGCAGTTCTTC
TRBV5-5	-	TRBJ1-5	-	CASSSGPQVSHQPQHF	TGTGCCAGCAGCTCTGGTCCCCAGGTCTCACATCAGCCCCAGCATTTT
TRBV10-3	TRBD1	TRBJ2-1	-	CATGTGAYNEQFF	TGTGCCACGGGGACAGGGGCATACAATGAGCAGTTCTTC
TRBV28	-	TRBJ2-4	-	CASSLGTGGGKNIQYF	TGTGCCAGCAGTTTAGGGACCGGGGGTGGGAAAAACATTCAGTACTTC
TRBV4-1	-	TRBJ1-5	-	CASSQREAQPQHF	TGCGCCAGCAGCCAGAGGGAGGCTCAGCCCCAGCATTTT
TRBV5-1	TRBD1	TRBJ2-5	-	CASLGGQGAPQETQYF	TGCGCCAGCCTCGGGGGACAGGGGGCCCCCCAAGAGACCCAGTACTTC
TRBV19	-	TRBJ1-2	-	CASSSTTGGVYGYTF	TGTGCCAGTAGTTCGACGACCGGGGGGGTTTATGGCTACACCTTC
TRBV4-1	-	TRBJ1-2	-	CASSPETDRSHTF	TGCGCCAGCAGCCCCGAGACGGACAGAAGTCACACCTTC
TRBV6-5	TRBD1	TRBJ1-1	-	CASSSLDRGIFTEAFF	TGTGCCAGCAGTTCCCTAGACAGGGGGATCTTCACTGAAGCTTTCTTT
TRBV28	TRBD1	TRBJ2-7	-	CASSITRFTGTATYEQYF	TGTGCCAGCAGTATAACACGCTTCACCGGGACAGCAACCTACGAGCAGTACTTC
TRBV29-1	-	TRBJ1-1	-	CSVQNTEAFF	TGCAGCGTCCAGAACACTGAAGCTTTCTTT
TRBV13	-	TRBJ2-7	-	CASSHSSYEQYF	TGTGCCAGCAGCCACAGCTCCTACGAGCAGTACTTC
TRBV19	-	TRBJ2-1	few	CASSPRPGYGGNEQFF	TGTGCCAGTAGTCCCCGCCCAGGGTACGGGGGCAATGAGCAGTTCTTC
TRBV6-5	-	TRBJ1-4	-	CASSYSGARTEKLFF	TGTGCCAGCAGTTACTCAGGGGCTCGGACGGAAAAACTGTTTTTT
TRBV6-7	TRBD2	TRBJ2-7	few	CASSYRQGTSGRAETYEQYF	TGTGCCAGCAGTTACCGACAAGGGACTAGCGGGAGGGCGGAGACCTACGAGCAGTACTTC
TRBV6-1	-	TRBJ1-5	-	CASSEATGPSNQPQHF	TGTGCCAGCAGTGAAGCTACAGGGCCGTCCAATCAGCCCCAGCATTTT
TRBV28	TRBD1	TRBJ1-5	-	CASGDSGQPQHF	TGTGCCAGCGGGGACAGTGGTCAGCCCCAGCATTTT
TRBV19	-	TRBJ2-6	-	CASTTAVGGGANVLTF	TGTGCCAGTACCACCGCGGTGGGAGGTGGGGCCAACGTCCTGACTTTC
TRBV18	-	TRBJ2-7	-	CASSPWPGGEQYF	TGTGCCAGCTCACCGTGGCCCGGGGGCGAGCAGTACTTC